The 7 T cell receptor beta chains below come from one sample, sequenced in a study of cytomegalovirus exposure and HLA in healthy donors (dated by TCRdb to 2016 to 2017). Library prep was done by the immunoSEQ multiplex PCR assay. For the multiplex PCR, a mixture combining 60 forward primers for TCR Vbeta segments and 13 reverse primers for TCR Jbeta segments was used. The table was pulled from immuneACCESS by TCRdb, which kept in-frame rearrangements only. Such tables lose some clones; where checked, under half of the loss comes from unresolved V genes, and the rest has no known cause. The sample table records roughly 130,000 clones; roughly 70% of these occur just once. The top ten clones comprise 6% to 8.5% of the sample. Input material: PBMCs. All receptors come from a man aged 35-49 years in good health and CMV-seropositive.

The genes are TRBV2 and TRBJ1-1, with 7 bases lining up with TRBD1. This CDR3 has 15 residues. Trimming removed 8 bases from V and 6 bases from J; junction bases left unmatched: 15. Germline CDR1 SNHLY, CDR2 FYNNEI. Here the CDR3 reads CASFPLQGIGAEAFF. CDR3 nucleotides: TGTGCCAGCTTCCCATTACAGGGGATAGGCGCTGAAGCTTTCTTT. Combining the CDR3 with reference TRBV2 and TRBJ1-1 gives the whole variable domain EPEVTQTPSHQVTQMGQEVILRCVPISNHLYFYWYRQILGQKVEFLVSFYNNEISEKSEIFDDQFSVERPDGSNFTLKIRSTKLEDSAMYFCASFPLQGIGAEAFFGQGTRLTVV.

The gene calls are TRBV25-1 and TRBJ2-2; D uncertain. V was cut by 3 bases and J by 5 bases, with 10 bases left in between. This CDR3 is built from 14 residues. Germline V CDR1 and CDR2: MGHDK, SYGVNS. The DNA of the CDR3 is TGTGCCAGCAGTGAGCTCACAACGACCGGGGAGCTGTTTTTT. It codes for CASSELTTTGELFF.

The rearrangement joins TRBV6-1 to TRBJ1-2; the D gene is possibly TRBD1 (5 bases). Germline assignment: CDR1 MNHNS and CDR2 SASEGT. Trimming took off 4 bases at V and 7 bases at J, with 13 bases between the two ends. The CDR3 consists of 13 residues. The CDR3 DNA follows: TGTGCCAGCAGTGTCAGCGGGGCCCCTGGCTACACCTTC. This gives the protein CASSVSGAPGYTF.

The chain couples TRBV5-4 to TRBJ2-2, with 12 bases lining up with TRBD2. CDR1 and CDR2 from the germline V gene are SGHNT and YYREEE (reference sequence). This CDR3 is built from 16 residues. The junction had 11 bases not matched to a gene; V was cut back by 6 bases and J by 8 bases. The CDR3 is CASKRTSGADGGELFF. Here the CDR3 DNA reads TGTGCCAGCAAACGGACTAGCGGGGCCGACGGTGGGGAGCTGTTTTTT.

Written as DNA, the CDR3 is TGTGCCAGCAGTTTTCCAGAAACGAACACCGGGGAGCTGTTTTTT. It is translated as CASSFPETNTGELFF. This sequence joins TRBV28 and TRBJ2-2, with D unclear. V gave up 3 bases and J gave up 0 bases, with 8 bases separating them. This CDR3 has 15 amino acids. Germline V gives CDR1 MDHEN, CDR2 SYDVKM.

V and J are TRBV2 and TRBJ1-5; TRBD1 is a possible D gene (6 bases). Germline lookup yields CDR1 SNHLY and CDR2 FYNNEI. The CDR3 has 12 amino acids. V lost 8 bases and J lost 5, with 10 bases in between. The CDR3 region is CASGGAYQPQHF. Here the CDR3 DNA reads TGTGCCAGCGGGGGGGCATATCAGCCCCAGCATTTT.

The chain joins TRBV29-1 to TRBJ1-2; the D gene is possibly TRBD1 (5 bases). Trimming cost V 4 bases and J 4 bases, with 19 bases left between them. CDR3 size: 15 residues. Germline V gene data show CDR1 as SQVTM and CDR2 as ANQGSEA. The CDR3 DNA is TGCAGCGTTGCGGGCGGGGATGGGGGAGTCTATGGCTACACCTTC. Protein product: CSVAGGDGGVYGYTF.